The clone carrying this TCR beta chain has a handful of counts. Its specificity is unknown. These data originate in a study of CD8 T cells in ankylosing spondylitis. Study conclusions and caveats: Typical of ankylosing spondylitis blood, it appeared, was a TCR beta motif of 7 or 8 highly homologous variants. In synovial fluid and blood from reactive arthritis, some motif variants were previously reported. Within peripheral blood, clones linked to disease were CD8+ and relatively rare. Disease-linked clones reportedly showed significant enrichment in matched ankylosing spondylitis synovial fluid.

Via MiXCR, TCRdb re-called the 5' RACE reads, giving one row per CDR3 protein. Here the sample spans approximately 100,000 distinct CDR3 sequences, around 24% being singletons. CDR3 length equals 13 residues. The germline V gene encodes CDR1 SEHNR and CDR2 FQNEAQ (reference sequence). Trimming removed 9 bases from V and 2 bases from J, with 14 bases in between. Sequenced input: synovial fluid, either unsorted or a sorted T cell fraction (not recorded which). The clonotype was recovered from a male donor with ankylosing spondylitis. The V gene is TRBV7-9, the J gene TRBJ2-7; D is ambiguous. CDR3 coding DNA: TGTGCCAGTAGTAAATGGCAAGCCTACGAGCAGTACGTC. Its protein is CASSKWQAYEQYV.